These T cell receptor beta chains were read from a single sample in a study of cytomegalovirus exposure and HLA in healthy donors. This table comes from immunoSEQ multiplex PCR, and its TCRdb copy is limited to in-frame clones, with some not included. The sample includes 160,000 or so clones, approximately 80% of them seen just once. Material for sequencing was PBMCs. These receptors were obtained from a male donor in good health and CMV-seronegative. Each CDR3 is given with its conserved first and last residue. The D gene is left open where the match is weak. Some rows mark clone size as missing; the rest say once, few, many or name a class of expanded clone.

J,V,size,D,CDR3,DNA
TRBJ1-2,TRBV7-2,NA,NA,CASSPEITYGYTF,TGTGCCAGCAGCCCGGAGATAACCTATGGCTACACCTTC
TRBJ1-1,TRBV4-3,once,TRBD1,CASSQDRGQPGAEAFF,TGCGCCAGCAGCCAAGATAGGGGACAGCCAGGGGCTGAAGCTTTCTTT
TRBJ1-2,TRBV10-3,NA,NA,CAISESSARDYGYTF,TGTGCCATCAGTGAGTCGAGTGCCAGGGACTATGGCTACACCTTC
TRBJ1-5,TRBV9,NA,NA,CASSEFGNQPQHF,TGTGCCAGCAGCGAATTCGGCAATCAGCCCCAGCATTTT
TRBJ1-1,TRBV6-5,NA,NA,CASSYSSNLNTEAFF,TGTGCCAGCAGTTACTCGTCAAACTTGAACACTGAAGCTTTCTTT
TRBJ2-1,TRBV7-2,NA,TRBD2,CASSLVGLAGNEQFF,TGTGCCAGCAGCTTAGTCGGACTAGCGGGGAATGAGCAGTTCTTC
TRBJ1-5,TRBV7-2,NA,TRBD1,CASSLGGGSNQPQHF,TGTGCCAGCAGCTTAGGAGGGGGCAGCAATCAGCCCCAGCATTTT
TRBJ2-5,TRBV7-2,NA,NA,CASSRVWGETQYF,TGTGCCAGCAGCCGAGTGTGGGGCGAGACCCAGTACTTC
TRBJ1-1,TRBV7-2,NA,NA,CASSFMQGNTEAFF,TGTGCCAGCAGCTTCATGCAGGGAAACACTGAAGCTTTCTTT
TRBJ1-2,TRBV5-1,NA,TRBD1,CASSPIEGQYYGYTF,TGCGCCAGCAGCCCCATCGAGGGACAGTACTATGGCTACACCTTC
TRBJ2-1,TRBV14,once,NA,CASSQRYNEQFF,TGTGCCAGCAGCCAACGTTACAATGAGCAGTTCTTC
TRBJ2-7,TRBV6-1,NA,TRBD1,CASSEGQGVEQYF,TGTGCCAGCAGTGAAGGGCAGGGGGTCGAGCAGTACTTC
TRBJ1-5,TRBV28,NA,TRBD1,CASRRQGSSNQPQHF,TGTGCCAGCAGGAGACAGGGCTCTAGCAATCAGCCCCAGCATTTT
TRBJ2-1,TRBV6-4,few,TRBD2,CASSDTSGSYNEQFF,TGTGCCAGCAGTGACACTAGCGGGTCCTACAATGAGCAGTTCTTC
TRBJ2-5,TRBV11-2,NA,TRBD2,CASSLGLRQRGEETQYF,TGTGCCAGCAGCTTAGGTTTAAGGCAGCGGGGTGAAGAGACCCAGTACTTC
TRBJ1-1,TRBV6-6,few,NA,CASTLRGGDTEAFF,TGTGCCAGCACTTTACGAGGGGGGGACACTGAAGCTTTCTTT
TRBJ1-1,TRBV27,once,NA,CASSLGNEAFF,TGTGCCAGCAGTCTAGGTAATGAAGCTTTCTTT
TRBJ2-2,TRBV6-1,NA,TRBD2,CASSGLAGNTGELFF,TGTGCCAGCAGTGGACTAGCGGGGAACACCGGGGAGCTGTTTTTT